The 27 T cell receptor beta chains below all came from one sample that was sequenced in a study of cytomegalovirus exposure and HLA in healthy donors. Data came from immunoSEQ multiplex PCR; TCRdb stores just in-frame clones and leaves some out. Of fewer than 150,000 clones listed, more than 70% are singletons. Sequences were obtained from PBMCs. These receptors came from a man aged 25-40 years in good health and CMV-seronegative.

The chain is built from TRBV9 and TRBJ1-2; weak D call: TRBD1 (5 bases). V lost 2 bases to trimming and J lost 7 bases, with 15 bases between them. The CDR3 totals 14 residues. Germline lookup yields CDR1 SGDLS and CDR2 YYNGEE. The CDR3 sequence: CASSVPRPGGGYTF. CDR3 bases: TGTGCCAGCAGCGTCCCCCGACCGGGGGGTGGCTACACCTTC.

V gene TRBV28 combines with J gene TRBJ2-3; 8 bases are a match to TRBD1. The length of the CDR3 is 14 residues. V was pared by 10 bases and J by 6 bases, with 12 bases of the junction left unmatched. Germline assignment: CDR1 MDHEN and CDR2 SYDVKM. CDR3 loop: CATVGAGGKDTQYF. The CDR3 region has the DNA TGTGCCACCGTCGGGGCAGGGGGCAAGGATACGCAGTATTTT.

The chain has TRBV7-9 and TRBJ1-6; the match to TRBD1 covers 8 bases. Trimming took 2 bases from V and 2 from J; bases not matched to a gene: 8. The CDR3 loop spans 18 amino acids. The germline V gene has CDR1 SEHNR and CDR2 FQNEAQ (reference sequence). CDR3 nucleotide sequence: TGTGCCAGCAGCTTACCCGGACAGGGAGGTACCTATAATTCACCCCTCCACTTT. Residues: CASSLPGQGGTYNSPLHF.

The gene calls are TRBV12-5 and TRBJ2-1; possible D gene TRBD2, 7 bases. Germline CDR1 reads LGHNT; CDR2 reads FRNRAP. The CDR3 runs 15 residues. V was pared by 0 bases and J by 7 bases, with 13 bases between. The CDR3: CASGLVQGGDNEQFF. DNA for the CDR3: TGTGCTAGTGGTTTGGTACAGGGAGGGGATAATGAGCAGTTCTTC.

This chain connects TRBV21-1 to TRBJ2-7; no DNA check was done on the table's D call, TRBD2. TRBV21-1 is given as a pseudogene. The CDR3 runs to 15 residues. Written as DNA, the CDR3 is TGTGCCAGCAGCAAAGTTGGGACTAGCAACTACGAGCAGTACTTC. It translates to CASSKVGTSNYEQYF.

The chain links TRBV30 to TRBJ2-7; D is unclear. Germline CDR1 GTSNPN, CDR2 SVGIG (reference sequence). This CDR3 contains 12 residues. Trimming stripped 4 bases from V and 5 bases from J, with 12 bases between. In DNA form, the CDR3 reads TGTGCCTGGAACTTAGTTTCCCACGAGCAGTACTTC. Translation: CAWNLVSHEQYF.

The V call is TRBV5-5, the J call TRBJ1-2; 9 nucleotides line up with TRBD1. The CDR3 has 13 residues. Germline loops: CDR1 SGHKS, CDR2 YYEKEE (reference sequence). The trim removed 1 base at V and 8 bases at J, leaving 3 bases unmatched. DNA for the CDR3: TGTGCCAGCAGCTTGTGGACAGGGGAAGGCTACACCTTC. This translates into CASSLWTGEGYTF.

V usage is TRBV19 and J usage is TRBJ2-3; 11 nucleotides agree with TRBD2. With V trimmed by 9 bases and J by 5 bases, 7 bases remained unmatched. CDR1 is LNHDA, CDR2 SQIVND, per germline (reference sequence). The CDR3 loop spans 14 amino acids. The CDR3 DNA follows: TGTGCCAGCCTTAGCGGGAGGGCCGGAGATACGCAGTATTTT. This translates into CASLSGRAGDTQYF. The whole variable domain, filled in from reference TRBV19 and TRBJ2-3, reads DGGITQSPKYLFRKEGQNVTLSCEQNLNHDAMYWYRQDPGQGLRLIYYSQIVNDFQKGDIAEGYSVSREKKESFPLTVTSAQKNPTAFYLCASLSGRAGDTQYFGPGTRLTVL.

V is TRBV11-2 and J is TRBJ1-2; 7 positions agree with TRBD1. Germline V CDR1 and CDR2: SGHAT, FQNNGV. The J segment lost 2 bases and the V segment lost 1 base, leaving 1 base of the junction unmatched. The CDR3 is 14 amino acids. CDR3 coding DNA: TGTGCCAGCAGCTTAGCGACAGGGAACTATGGCTACACCTTC. Amino acid sequence: CASSLATGNYGYTF.

For this clone: This sample includes further DNA sequences coding for the same CDR3. The chain combines TRBV9 with TRBJ2-7; 10 bases are shared with TRBD2. Germline V gene sequence: CDR1 SGDLS, CDR2 YYNGEE. The J segment lost 6 bases and the V segment lost 0 bases, leaving 3 bases of the junction unmatched. This CDR3 is 14 amino acids long. CDR3 sequence: CASSVGLAGVEQYF. The CDR3 DNA reads TGTGCCAGCAGCGTAGGGCTAGCGGGAGTCGAGCAGTACTTC.

This clone was seen at least ten times. The chain joins TRBV2 to TRBJ2-1; 7 bases are a match to TRBD1. The CDR3 has 13 residues. The V gene end was trimmed by 11 bases and the J gene end by 9 bases; junction bases not matched to a gene: 13. The germline CDR1 and CDR2 sequences are SNHLY and FYNNEI. For the CDR3, the DNA is TGTGCCGGAGAGAGCAGGGGGTGGGGTGAGCAGTTCTTC. As protein: CAGESRGWGEQFF. The whole variable domain, remainder taken from reference TRBV2 and TRBJ2-1, is EPEVTQTPSHQVTQMGQEVILRCVPISNHLYFYWYRQILGQKVEFLVSFYNNEISEKSEIFDDQFSVERPDGSNFTLKIRSTKLEDSAMYFCAGESRGWGEQFFGPGTRLTVL.

The rearrangement uses TRBV29-1 and TRBJ2-1; 9 nucleotides line up with TRBD1. V was pared by 7 bases and J by 9 bases, with 13 bases of the junction left unmatched. The germline V gene encodes CDR1 SQVTM and CDR2 ANQGSEA. The CDR3 is 14 residues long. In DNA form, the CDR3 reads TGCAGCGCCAAGGTCTGGGACAGGGATACTGAGCAGTTCTTC. Translated: CSAKVWDRDTEQFF.

The chain joins TRBV5-6 to TRBJ2-1; TRBD2 matches at 8 bases. Germline CDR1 and CDR2: SGHDT and YYEEEE. J lost 8 bases, V lost 2 bases, and 6 bases had no gene match. The CDR3 has 14 amino acids. The CDR3 sequence: CASSFGTSHHEQFF. The CDR3 DNA reads as TGTGCCAGCAGCTTCGGGACTAGTCACCATGAGCAGTTCTTC.

The sample holds one count of this clone. The chain joins TRBV4-1 to TRBJ1-2, with D maybe TRBD1 (5 bases). The CDR3 has 18 amino acids. CDR1 is MGHRA and CDR2 is YSYEKL in the germline V gene. Deletions cut 1 base from V and 4 bases from J, with 22 bases between. The CDR3 nucleotides read TGCGCCAGCAGCCAAGCACCGCAGGGCCTTAATCCCGGCTATGGCTACACCTTC. As protein: CASSQAPQGLNPGYGYTF.

In its sample, this clone was seen a few times. V is TRBV2 and J is TRBJ1-5, with 10 positions matching TRBD1. V shed 8 bases and J 5 bases; nucleotides not matched to a gene: 3. The CDR3 runs to 13 residues. CDR1 is SNHLY, CDR2 FYNNEI, per germline. The CDR3 coding sequence is TGTGCCAGCGACAGGGGGCGGGATCAGCCCCAGCATTTT. It is translated as CASDRGRDQPQHF.

The rearrangement links TRBV12-5 to TRBJ2-7; D not resolved. V was pared by 1 base and J by 4 bases, with 8 bases between. Germline assignment: CDR1 LGHNT and CDR2 FRNRAP. This CDR3 is 13 amino acids long. CDR3 sequence (DNA): TGTGCTAGTGGTTTGGGACATCCTTACGAGCAGTACTTC. Encoded protein: CASGLGHPYEQYF.

This clone was observed a handful of times. CDR3 region: CASSRTDNNSPLHF. DNA of the CDR3: TGTGCCAGCAGCCGGACAGATAATAATTCACCCCTCCACTTT. V is TRBV6-5 and J is TRBJ1-6, with TRBD1 as a possible D gene (6 bases). This CDR3 spans 14 amino acids. Trimming shortened V by 6 bases and J by 5 bases, and 11 bases separated the two germline ends. Germline loops: CDR1 MNHEY, CDR2 SVGAGI.

V gene TRBV7-8 combines with J gene TRBJ1-2; TRBD1 matches at 7 bases. Unmatched junction bases numbered 3, after V lost 0 bases and J lost 2 bases. This CDR3 is 15 amino acids long. The germline CDR1 and CDR2 sequences are SGHVS and FQNEAQ. The CDR3, as DNA: TGTGCCAGCAGCTTAGCGGGACAGCCAAACTATGGCTACACCTTC. Its protein is CASSLAGQPNYGYTF.

The chain uses TRBV6-1 and TRBJ2-7; maybe TRBD1 (5 bases). The V gene lost 8 bases and the J gene lost 3 bases, with 8 bases spanning the gap. CDR1 is MNHNS and CDR2 is SASEGT in the germline V gene. There are 11 residues in the CDR3. The CDR3 region is CASAQGYEQYF. The CDR3, as DNA: TGTGCCAGCGCGCAGGGCTACGAGCAGTACTTC.

J is TRBJ2-3 and V is TRBV28, with D perhaps matching TRBD2 (5 bases). The germline V gene has CDR1 MDHEN and CDR2 SYDVKM. This CDR3 has 14 residues. Trimming took 6 bases from V and 0 from J, leaving 10 bases between them. CDR3 bases: TGTGCCAGCAGCCAAACGGGGAGCACAGATACGCAGTATTTT. Translation gives CASSQTGSTDTQYF.

V is TRBV5-1 and J is TRBJ2-2, with TRBD2 matching over 7 bases. Germline loops: CDR1 SGHRS, CDR2 YFSETQ. CDR3 size: 14 residues. With 7 bases clipped from V and 6 bases from J, the junction kept 9 bases outside the gene matches. This CDR3 is CASLPSGTPGELFF. DNA of the CDR3: TGCGCCAGCTTACCGAGCGGGACTCCCGGGGAGCTGTTTTTT.

The genes are TRBV5-6 and TRBJ2-5; 10 bases fit TRBD2. Germline V lookup: CDR1 SGHDT, CDR2 YYEEEE. This CDR3 is 16 amino acids long. Trimming cost V 4 bases and J 2 bases; bases outside gene matches: 8. CDR3 in DNA: TGTGCCAGCAGCCCCCAAACGGGACTAGCGCAAGAGACCCAGTACTTC. Translated, it gives CASSPQTGLAQETQYF.

The chain links TRBV18 to TRBJ1-4; 7 positions match TRBD1. Germline CDR1 is KGHSH and CDR2 is LQKENI. The CDR3 loop spans 15 amino acids. The V and J ends lost 3 bases and 3 bases, in that order; junction bases with no gene match: 4. The CDR3 region is CASSPDRVPNEKLFF. In DNA form, the CDR3 reads TGTGCCAGCTCACCCGACAGGGTCCCTAATGAAAAACTGTTTTTT.

This clone was found once. The chain uses TRBV5-6 and TRBJ1-2, with 9 nucleotides matching TRBD1. The ends lost 2 bases at V and 7 bases at J; junction bases unmatched: 3. The CDR3 is 13 residues long. Per the germline V gene, CDR1 is SGHDT and CDR2 is YYEEEE. CDR3 DNA: TGTGCCAGCAGCTTAGGGACAGGGAGTGGCTACACCTTC. Residues: CASSLGTGSGYTF.

The V call is TRBV18, the J call TRBJ1-6, with D uncertain. This CDR3 is 15 amino acids long. V lost 2 bases and J 7 bases, leaving 12 bases between the germline ends. Germline V gives CDR1 KGHSH, CDR2 LQKENI. CDR3 DNA: TGTGCCAGCTCACCATCCGGGATCGAAAATTCACCCCTCCACTTT. Translated, it gives CASSPSGIENSPLHF. Using reference TRBV18 and TRBJ1-6 for the parts outside the CDR3, the full variable domain is NAGVMQNPRHLVRRRGQEARLRCSPMKGHSHVYWYRQLPEEGLKFMVYLQKENIIDESGMPKERFSAEFPKEGPSILRIQQVVRGDSAAYFCASSPSGIENSPLHFGNGTRLTVT.

The chain is built from TRBV4-1 and TRBJ2-1, with 11 bases identical to TRBD2. Germline CDR1 reads MGHRA; CDR2 reads YSYEKL. Trimming took 0 bases from V and 8 from J; bases not matched to a gene: 3. There are 15 residues in the CDR3. The CDR3 DNA sequence: TGCGCCAGCAGCCAAGAACTAGCGGGAGACCATGAGCAGTTCTTC. Amino acid sequence: CASSQELAGDHEQFF.

The V gene is TRBV10-1, the J gene TRBJ2-7, with D unresolved. Trimming pared 1 base from V and 0 bases from J, leaving 10 bases between. Looked up from germline, CDR1 is WNHNN and CDR2 is SYGVQD (reference sequence). This CDR3 region has 15 residues. CDR3 sequence reads: CASSEYLGSSYEQYF. The CDR3 nucleotides read TGCGCCAGCAGTGAGTACTTGGGCAGCTCCTACGAGCAGTACTTC.